This T cell receptor (beta chain) was sequenced in a study of blood T cells in healthy people across ages. Study-level results: Naive and antigen-experienced cells were not separated, limiting conclusive comparison.

Using a J-beta primer mix together with a sample-barcoded 5' primer, a second PCR was run for roughly 6 to 12 cycles. With 12 random nucleotides, a template-switch adaptor tagged each individual cDNA molecule. TCRdb reprocessed the 5' RACE reads with MiXCR, giving one entry per CDR3 protein. The sample holds around 1.7 million distinct CDR3 sequences, 28% seen once. This clonotype occurred a few times. What it recognizes is unknown. Peripheral blood was drawn, approximately 9.5 milliliters per donor. V was pared by 6 bases and J by 6 bases, with 7 bases of the junction left unmatched. The germline gives CDR1 MDHEN, CDR2 SYDVKM. The CDR3 sequence is 14 residues long.

Material for sequencing was blood. The chain carries TRBV28 and TRBJ1-5; 8 bases fit TRBD1. This TCR was sampled from a woman between 25 and 40 years old in good health. The CDR3 is CASSDRGNIQPQHF. The CDR3 coding sequence is TGTGCCAGCAGCGACAGGGGCAATATTCAGCCCCAGCATTTT.